This note documents a single T cell receptor beta chain sequence. Libraries were prepared by immunoSEQ multiplex PCR; TCRdb keeps only in-frame clonotypes and omits some of them. The sample contains 6,000 to 8,000 clones, 80% to 85% of which appear only once. This sample's time point: pre-treatment baseline. These data belong to a study of blood T cell dynamics during melanoma immunotherapy. The germline V and J ends were trimmed by 8 bases and 5 bases, with 12 bases remaining between them. This CDR3 contains 13 residues. Germline values: CDR1 MDHEN, CDR2 SYDVKM. The V call is TRBV28, the J call TRBJ1-4; the D gene is possibly TRBD1 (6 bases). Sequencing was performed on blood, taken from a patient treated with checkpoint blockade. The receptor's source is a human donor with melanoma. The CDR3 bases are TGTGCCAGCCTACAGGGCTTGAATGAAAAACTGTTTTTT. This sequence encodes CASLQGLNEKLFF.